Following are 18 T cell receptor beta chains from one sample sequenced in a study of blood T cells in healthy people across ages. Alongside a J-beta primer mix, a sample-barcoded 5' primer served in a second PCR lasting roughly 7 to 11 cycles. TCRdb re-called the 5' RACE reads through MiXCR, storing one row per CDR3 protein. The sample includes around 1,500,000 distinct CDR3 sequences, 28% seen only once; the top ten take 7.7%. The sample taken for sequencing was blood. These receptors came from a woman in her twenties or thirties in good health.

V gene TRBV7-9 combines with J gene TRBJ2-7, with no clear D. The J call may be mistaken, given a closer DNA end match to TRBJ2-5. CDR3 length equals 15 residues. In germline, CDR1 is SEHNR, CDR2 FQNEAQ (reference sequence). The CDR3: CASSASSGSAETQYF. The CDR3 DNA reads as TGTGCCAGCAGCGCCAGCTCAGGCAGCGCGGAGACCCAGTACTTC.

There are many counts of this clonotype. The genes are TRBV12-3 or TRBV12-4 and TRBJ2-1; a possible D gene is TRBD2 (5 bases). The CDR3 is 11 residues long. Trimming took off 4 bases at V and 9 bases at J, with 7 bases between the two ends. The CDR3: CASSWRSEQFF. The CDR3 coding sequence is TGTGCCAGCAGTTGGAGGAGTGAGCAGTTCTTC.

This clonotype was detected a few times. V and J are TRBV30 and TRBJ2-5; D may be TRBD1 (5 bases). Germline V gives CDR1 GTSNPN, CDR2 SVGIG (reference sequence). V lost 2 bases, J lost 0 bases, and 7 bases lay in between. The CDR3 runs to 13 residues. CDR3 amino acids: CAWSRQYQETQYF. As DNA, the CDR3 is TGTGCCTGGAGTAGACAGTACCAAGAGACCCAGTACTTC.

This clonotype was counted many times. The V gene is TRBV28, the J gene TRBJ2-7, with D possibly being TRBD1 (6 bases). In germline, CDR1 is MDHEN, CDR2 SYDVKM. There are 12 residues in the CDR3. Trimming stripped 5 bases from V and 2 bases from J, with 7 bases between. The CDR3 here is CASSGDTYEQYF. CDR3 DNA sequence: TGTGCCAGCAGTGGGGACACCTACGAGCAGTACTTC. Supplemented by reference TRBV28 and TRBJ2-7, the full variable domain reads DVKVTQSSRYLVKRTGEKVFLECVQDMDHENMFWYRQDPGLGLRLIYFSYDVKMKEKGDIPEGYSVSREKKERFSLILESASTNQTSMYLCASSGDTYEQYFGPGTRLTVT.

The V and J genes are TRBV3-1 and TRBJ2-1, with D uncertain. Germline V gene data show CDR1 as LGHDT and CDR2 as YNNKEL (reference sequence). The CDR3 is 13 amino acids. Trimming removed 1 base at V and 8 bases at J, with 9 bases between. The CDR3 DNA reads TGTGCCAGCAGCCAAGGCTTCCCCTATGAGCAGTTCTTC. It codes for CASSQGFPYEQFF.

This clonotype showed up just once. A much more abundant neighbour one base away suggests this may be a read error. The rearrangement uses TRBV5-1 and TRBJ2-7, with TRBD1 matching over 10 bases. This CDR3 has 16 residues. The germline gives CDR1 SGHRS, CDR2 YFSETQ. The CDR3 DNA sequence: TGCGCCAGCGGCTTACTGACAGGGGGCGAACCCTACGAGCAGTACTTC. It yields the protein CASGLLTGGEPYEQYF. Full variable domain (remainder filled in from reference TRBV5-1 and TRBJ2-7): KAGVTQTPRYLIKTRGQQVTLSCSPISGHRSVSWYQQTPGQGLQFLFEYFSETQRNKGNFPGRFSGRQFSNSRSEMNVSTLELGDSALYLCASGLLTGGEPYEQYFGPGTRLTVT.

There are a few counts of this clonotype. This sequence joins TRBV19 and TRBJ2-7, with TRBD1 matching over 11 bases. With V trimmed by 3 bases and J by 3 bases, 4 bases remained unmatched. Germline V gene data show CDR1 as LNHDA and CDR2 as SQIVND (reference sequence). This CDR3 has 15 amino acids. CDR3 protein: CASSISGTGGYEQYF. The CDR3 bases are TGTGCCAGTAGTATTTCCGGGACAGGGGGCTACGAGCAGTACTTC.

This clonotype was detected a few times. This rearrangement joins TRBV1 to TRBJ2-3; TRBD2, the table's D call, lacks a check against the DNA. TRBV1 represents a pseudogene. The CDR3 contains 14 residues. CDR3 loop: CTILRLAGTDTQYF. The CDR3 coding sequence is TGCACCATCCTAAGACTAGCGGGAACAGATACGCAGTATTTT.

Only a few counts were recorded for this clonotype. The rearrangement uses TRBV10-2 and TRBJ1-2; TRBD1 aligns across 8 bases. The CDR3 spans 20 residues. Germline loops: CDR1 WSHSY, CDR2 SAAADI. Trimming removed 10 bases from V and 0 bases from J; junction bases left unmatched: 25. CDR3 region: CATLLRTRGRPGASNYGYTF. CDR3 nucleotide sequence: TGCGCCACCCTGTTGCGTACCAGGGGGCGGCCTGGAGCATCTAACTATGGCTACACCTTC.

This clonotype has only one observation. The chain employs TRBV7-2 and TRBJ2-5; D gene ambiguous. The V gene lost 1 base and the J gene lost 1 base, with 16 bases spanning the gap. The CDR3 loop spans 17 amino acids. CDR1 is SGHTA and CDR2 is FQGNSA in the germline V gene. The CDR3 region is CASSLDLVLLIQETQYF. In DNA, the CDR3 is TGTGCCAGCAGCTTAGACCTTGTTTTGCTAATCCAAGAGACCCAGTACTTC.

This clonotype came up a few times. This rearrangement joins TRBV15 to TRBJ2-7; unclear D gene. This CDR3 comprises 17 residues. Per the germline V gene, CDR1 is LNHNV and CDR2 is YYDKDF (reference sequence). The ends were cut back, 4 bases at V and 4 bases at J, with 23 bases in the middle. The CDR3: CATSKGSSTDIDYEQYF. The CDR3 DNA reads TGTGCCACCAGCAAGGGCAGTTCAACCGACATAGATTACGAGCAGTACTTC.

The sample holds a few counts of this clonotype. V usage is TRBV7-9 and J usage is TRBJ2-7, with D perhaps being TRBD1 or TRBD2 (5 bases each). From germline, CDR1 is SEHNR and CDR2 FQNEAQ (reference sequence). The CDR3 runs 17 residues. The V and J ends lost 4 bases and 0 bases respectively, with 19 bases between them. The CDR3 sequence is CASSSMAGTASSYEQYF. The CDR3 DNA reads TGTGCCAGCAGCTCAATGGCCGGGACGGCTTCCTCCTACGAGCAGTACTTC.

This clonotype was seen a few times. The rearrangement links TRBV4-1 to TRBJ2-7, with 7 nucleotides matching TRBD1. V was clipped by 2 bases and J by 1 base; unmatched bases: 5. The V gene's germline CDR1 is MGHRA and CDR2 YSYEKL. The CDR3 consists of 15 residues. The CDR3 sequence: CASSQPTGASYEQYF. In DNA form, the CDR3 reads TGCGCCAGCAGCCAACCCACAGGGGCTTCCTACGAGCAGTACTTC.

The table lists this clonotype with many counts. The V gene is TRBV20-1, the J gene TRBJ2-7; 8 bases line up with TRBD1. Per the germline V gene, CDR1 is DFQATT and CDR2 is SNEGSKA (reference sequence). The CDR3 is made up of 17 amino acids. V shed 5 bases, J shed 1 base, and the junction held 16 bases outside the gene matches. CDR3 bases: TGCAGTGCTCGTGAAAAGCTTCCGGGACAGGCGTCCTACGAGCAGTACTTC. As protein: CSAREKLPGQASYEQYF.

This chain uses TRBV4-1 with TRBJ2-4, with D possibly being TRBD1 or TRBD2 (7 bases each). The V and J ends lost 4 bases and 6 bases respectively, with 16 bases between them. Germline values: CDR1 MGHRA, CDR2 YSYEKL. This CDR3 contains 15 residues. This CDR3 is CASSLGRGGGNIQYF. DNA for the CDR3: TGCGCCAGCAGCCTAGGCAGGGGGGGCGGAAACATTCAGTACTTC.

V gene TRBV2 combines with J gene TRBJ2-3, with D possibly matching TRBD1 (5 bases). The germline gives CDR1 SNHLY, CDR2 FYNNEI. The CDR3 runs to 14 residues. The ends were cut back, 6 bases at V and 2 bases at J, with 12 bases in the middle. The CDR3 DNA sequence: TGTGCCAGCAGCCAACAGGAATACACAGATACGCAGTATTTT. This translates into CASSQQEYTDTQYF. The full variable domain, with the rest looked up from reference TRBV2 and TRBJ2-3, is EPEVTQTPSHQVTQMGQEVILRCVPISNHLYFYWYRQILGQKVEFLVSFYNNEISEKSEIFDDQFSVERPDGSNFTLKIRSTKLEDSAMYFCASSQQEYTDTQYFGPGTRLTVL.

V gene TRBV27 combines with J gene TRBJ2-1; 16 bases line up with TRBD2. Germline CDR1 MNHEY, CDR2 SMNVEV (reference sequence). Unmatched junction bases numbered 6, after V lost 9 bases and J lost 4 bases. There are 16 residues in the CDR3. This CDR3 reads CASMGLAGGVYNEQFF. The CDR3 DNA follows: TGTGCCAGTATGGGACTAGCGGGGGGGGTTTACAATGAGCAGTTCTTC.

Concerning this clonotype: An end of the junction does not agree with germline; a read error may underlie this. The V gene is TRBV12-3 or TRBV12-4, the J gene TRBJ2-3, with a tentative D call TRBD2 (6 bases). The CDR3 consists of 15 residues. The CDR3, as DNA: TGTACCAGCAGTTTCGTGCGGGGCAGCACAGATACGCAGTATTTT. Amino acids: CTSSFVRGSTDTQYF.